This T cell receptor beta chain was sequenced in a study of blood T cell repertoires in COVID-19. Study context: The samples span acute and convalescent COVID-19 from the United States, Italy and Spain.

Germline assignment: CDR1 SNHLY and CDR2 FYNNEI. The CDR3 extends over 15 amino acids. V dropped 6 bases and J dropped 5 bases, with 16 bases sitting between them. Each recovered donor of Cohort 3 presented with two negative PCRs, clearance, or symptom resolution. As originally analysed: Estimates of nucleated cell counts were drawn from the amplification of reference gene primers. Method: immunoSEQ multiplex PCR; TCRdb's copy keeps in-frame clones and lacks some. V and J calls and clone size are those listed in that table; D and trimming were worked out from the DNA. The sample contains approximately 230,000 clones, under 90% of which appear only once.

Material: PBMCs or T cells enriched from blood (not recorded which). This TCR came from a man between 35 and 55 years old who had recovered from COVID-19. The V and J genes are TRBV2 and TRBJ2-2; no clear D gene. CDR3 bases: TGTGCCAGCAGACCGGCGGTCTTTGTAACCGGGGAGCTGTTTTTT. Translating gives CASRPAVFVTGELFF. Filled out from reference TRBV2 and TRBJ2-2, the complete variable domain reads EPEVTQTPSHQVTQMGQEVILRCVPISNHLYFYWYRQILGQKVEFLVSFYNNEISEKSEIFDDQFSVERPDGSNFTLKIRSTKLEDSAMYFCASRPAVFVTGELFFGEGSRLTVL.